The rows below give T cell receptor beta chains drawn from one sample of a study of vaccination effects on CD4 cells after COVID-19. Repertoires were generated with immunoSEQ multiplex PCR, while TCRdb's copy carries only in-frame clones and drops some. Of approximately 66,000 clones in the sample, roughly 80% were seen once. Their cognate antigens are unknown. The input for sequencing was CD4+ T cells from PBMCs cultured without peptide, taken after COVID-19 vaccination. These receptors all stem from a human donor who received a COVID-19 vaccine. The CDR3 runs from the conserved cysteine through the conserved F or W. Fields, in order: clone size, D gene, V gene, J gene, CDR3 protein, CDR3 DNA. D genes are given only for firm matches. The size field is filled for only some rows; it gives once, few, many or a size class.

clone size: .
D gene: .
V gene: TRBV7-2
J gene: TRBJ1-2
CDR3 protein: CASSLAGAYYGYTF
CDR3 DNA: TGTGCCAGCAGCTTAGCAGGGGCTTACTATGGCTACACCTTC

clone size: .
D gene: TRBD1
V gene: TRBV10-3
J gene: TRBJ1-4
CDR3 protein: CAISAGGGREKLFF
CDR3 DNA: TGTGCCATCAGTGCGGGAGGGGGCCGTGAAAAACTGTTTTTT

clone size: .
D gene: TRBD1
V gene: TRBV5-1
J gene: TRBJ2-3
CDR3 protein: CASHSGGADTQYF
CDR3 DNA: TGCGCCAGCCATTCAGGGGGCGCAGATACGCAGTATTTT

clone size: .
D gene: TRBD1
V gene: TRBV24-1
J gene: TRBJ2-3
CDR3 protein: CATSEPTGGDTDTQYF
CDR3 DNA: TGTGCCACCAGTGAACCAACAGGGGGCGATACAGATACGCAGTATTTT

clone size: .
D gene: .
V gene: TRBV6-1
J gene: TRBJ1-2
CDR3 protein: CASSEWGGYTF
CDR3 DNA: TGTGCCAGCAGTGAATGGGGAGGCTACACCTTC

clone size: once
D gene: .
V gene: TRBV5-8
J gene: TRBJ2-1
CDR3 protein: CASPAGPGREIGYNEQFF
CDR3 DNA: TGTGCCAGCCCTGCGGGTCCCGGAAGGGAGATTGGCTACAATGAGCAGTTCTTC

clone size: .
D gene: TRBD2
V gene: TRBV15
J gene: TRBJ2-2
CDR3 protein: CATSRRKTSGGLTGELFF
CDR3 DNA: TGTGCCACCAGCAGACGGAAGACTAGCGGGGGGCTCACCGGGGAGCTGTTTTTT

clone size: .
D gene: .
V gene: TRBV4-1
J gene: TRBJ2-2
CDR3 protein: CASSLPSRQANTGELFF
CDR3 DNA: TGCGCCAGCAGTCTCCCATCAAGACAGGCGAACACCGGGGAGCTGTTTTTT

clone size: .
D gene: .
V gene: TRBV19
J gene: TRBJ1-2
CDR3 protein: CASSIVVGSGGYTF
CDR3 DNA: TGTGCCAGTAGTATAGTAGTGGGTAGCGGTGGCTACACCTTC

clone size: .
D gene: .
V gene: TRBV12-3/TRBV12-4
J gene: TRBJ1-2
CDR3 protein: CASSLGKNYGYTF
CDR3 DNA: TGTGCCAGCAGTTTAGGGAAAAACTATGGCTACACCTTC

clone size: .
D gene: TRBD2
V gene: TRBV18
J gene: TRBJ2-5
CDR3 protein: CASSSGGEETQYF
CDR3 DNA: TGTGCCAGCTCTAGCGGGGGCGAAGAGACCCAGTACTTC

clone size: .
D gene: .
V gene: TRBV2
J gene: TRBJ2-1
CDR3 protein: CASLNGASSYNEQFF
CDR3 DNA: TGTGCCAGCCTTAATGGCGCGAGCTCCTACAATGAGCAGTTCTTC

clone size: few
D gene: .
V gene: TRBV3-1/TRBV3-2
J gene: TRBJ2-3
CDR3 protein: CASSRQSTDTQYF
CDR3 DNA: TGTGCCAGCAGTCGACAGAGCACAGATACGCAGTATTTT

clone size: few
D gene: .
V gene: TRBV7-7
J gene: TRBJ2-2
CDR3 protein: CASSLQWGELFF
CDR3 DNA: TGTGCCAGCAGCTTACAGTGGGGGGAGCTGTTTTTT

clone size: once
D gene: TRBD1
V gene: TRBV7-2
J gene: TRBJ1-5
CDR3 protein: CASSSSGTGNQPQHF
CDR3 DNA: TGTGCCAGCAGCTCCTCCGGGACAGGGAATCAGCCCCAGCATTTT

clone size: .
D gene: TRBD1
V gene: TRBV28
J gene: TRBJ1-6
CDR3 protein: CASRYGTGYYNSPLHF
CDR3 DNA: TGTGCCAGCAGGTATGGGACAGGGTATTATAATTCACCCCTCCACTTT

clone size: .
D gene: TRBD1
V gene: TRBV10-1
J gene: TRBJ2-2
CDR3 protein: CASSETGDTGELFF
CDR3 DNA: TGCGCCAGCAGTGAGACAGGGGACACCGGGGAGCTGTTTTTT

clone size: .
D gene: TRBD1
V gene: TRBV6-5
J gene: TRBJ2-3
CDR3 protein: CASGQGLGGDTQYF
CDR3 DNA: TGTGCCAGCGGACAGGGCCTTGGGGGAGATACGCAGTATTTT

clone size: .
D gene: .
V gene: TRBV19
J gene: TRBJ2-2
CDR3 protein: CASSMFRQGGTGELFF
CDR3 DNA: TGTGCCAGTAGTATGTTCCGTCAGGGGGGCACCGGGGAGCTGTTTTTT

clone size: .
D gene: TRBD2
V gene: TRBV5-5
J gene: TRBJ2-1
CDR3 protein: CASSEGLAGGLNEQFF
CDR3 DNA: TGTGCCAGCAGCGAGGGACTAGCGGGGGGTCTGAATGAGCAGTTCTTC

clone size: .
D gene: .
V gene: TRBV10-1
J gene: TRBJ1-1
CDR3 protein: CASSEYQGNTEAFF
CDR3 DNA: TGCGCCAGCAGTGAATATCAGGGGAACACTGAAGCTTTCTTT

clone size: .
D gene: .
V gene: TRBV18
J gene: TRBJ1-4
CDR3 protein: CASSPADEKLFF
CDR3 DNA: TGTGCCAGCTCACCCGCGGATGAAAAACTGTTTTTT

clone size: .
D gene: .
V gene: TRBV5-1
J gene: TRBJ2-3
CDR3 protein: CASSSETTDTQYF
CDR3 DNA: TGCGCCAGCAGCTCTGAAACCACAGATACGCAGTATTTT

clone size: .
D gene: .
V gene: TRBV6-5
J gene: TRBJ1-2
CDR3 protein: CASRKGVYGYTF
CDR3 DNA: TGTGCCAGCAGAAAAGGGGTCTATGGCTACACCTTC

clone size: .
D gene: .
V gene: TRBV30
J gene: TRBJ1-4
CDR3 protein: CAWSRGGTNEKLFF
CDR3 DNA: TGTGCCTGGAGCCGGGGGGGAACTAATGAAAAACTGTTTTTT

clone size: .
D gene: .
V gene: TRBV2
J gene: TRBJ2-1
CDR3 protein: CASSELGRRNEQFF
CDR3 DNA: TGTGCCAGCAGTGAGTTAGGTCGGCGCAATGAGCAGTTCTTC

clone size: .
D gene: TRBD1
V gene: TRBV7-2
J gene: TRBJ1-2
CDR3 protein: CASSRSGQDYGYTF
CDR3 DNA: TGTGCCAGCAGCAGATCCGGACAGGACTATGGCTACACCTTC

clone size: .
D gene: .
V gene: TRBV9
J gene: TRBJ1-2
CDR3 protein: CASSVQETVANYGYTF
CDR3 DNA: TGTGCCAGCAGCGTACAGGAAACCGTCGCTAACTATGGCTACACCTTC

clone size: .
D gene: .
V gene: TRBV24-1
J gene: TRBJ2-5
CDR3 protein: CATSDWAETQYF
CDR3 DNA: TGTGCCACCAGTGATTGGGCAGAGACCCAGTACTTC

clone size: .
D gene: .
V gene: TRBV7-2
J gene: TRBJ2-5
CDR3 protein: CASKVPGQETQYF
CDR3 DNA: TGTGCCAGCAAGGTCCCCGGGCAAGAGACCCAGTACTTC

clone size: once
D gene: TRBD2
V gene: TRBV11-3
J gene: TRBJ2-1
CDR3 protein: CASSLDAQRGNEQFF
CDR3 DNA: TGTGCCAGCAGCTTAGATGCCCAGCGGGGCAATGAGCAGTTCTTC

clone size: few
D gene: .
V gene: TRBV29-1
J gene: TRBJ1-2
CDR3 protein: CSVERGGAFDYTF
CDR3 DNA: TGCAGCGTTGAGAGAGGGGGGGCCTTTGACTACACCTTC

clone size: .
D gene: TRBD1
V gene: TRBV28
J gene: TRBJ1-2
CDR3 protein: CASSQGQPYLYGYTF
CDR3 DNA: TGTGCCAGCAGTCAGGGACAGCCGTATCTCTATGGCTACACCTTC

clone size: .
D gene: .
V gene: TRBV24-1
J gene: TRBJ2-5
CDR3 protein: CATSDPGRGETQYF
CDR3 DNA: TGTGCCACCAGTGACCCGGGGAGGGGGGAGACCCAGTACTTC

clone size: once
D gene: .
V gene: TRBV2
J gene: TRBJ1-4
CDR3 protein: CASSEDWGFGEKLFF
CDR3 DNA: TGTGCCAGCAGTGAAGATTGGGGCTTCGGGGAAAAACTGTTTTTT

clone size: once
D gene: TRBD1
V gene: TRBV18
J gene: TRBJ2-2
CDR3 protein: CASSPDRGRNTGELFF
CDR3 DNA: TGTGCCAGCTCACCGGACAGGGGGCGCAACACCGGGGAGCTGTTTTTT

clone size: .
D gene: TRBD1
V gene: TRBV19
J gene: TRBJ1-1
CDR3 protein: CASSIARTGSAPAFF
CDR3 DNA: TGTGCCAGTAGTATAGCTCGGACAGGGTCTGCCCCGGCTTTCTTT

clone size: once
D gene: .
V gene: TRBV29-1
J gene: TRBJ2-3
CDR3 protein: CSVDGQGASGVTDTQYF
CDR3 DNA: TGCAGCGTTGATGGGCAGGGAGCTTCAGGGGTCACAGATACGCAGTATTTT

clone size: once
D gene: TRBD2
V gene: TRBV20-1
J gene: TRBJ2-1
CDR3 protein: CSASLAGGRNEQFF
CDR3 DNA: TGCAGTGCTAGTCTAGCGGGGGGGCGCAATGAGCAGTTCTTC

clone size: .
D gene: TRBD1
V gene: TRBV29-1
J gene: TRBJ1-2
CDR3 protein: CSVNDRGYGYTF
CDR3 DNA: TGCAGCGTCAACGACAGGGGCTATGGCTACACCTTC

clone size: .
D gene: TRBD1
V gene: TRBV19
J gene: TRBJ1-1
CDR3 protein: CASSIGSAGGRQAFF
CDR3 DNA: TGTGCCAGTAGTATAGGGTCGGCAGGGGGTCGTCAAGCTTTCTTT

clone size: .
D gene: .
V gene: TRBV30
J gene: TRBJ2-1
CDR3 protein: CAWSLRNEQFF
CDR3 DNA: TGTGCCTGGAGTTTGAGGAATGAGCAGTTCTTC

clone size: few
D gene: TRBD1
V gene: TRBV9
J gene: TRBJ2-2
CDR3 protein: CASSVDRGPPKNTGELFF
CDR3 DNA: TGTGCCAGCAGCGTAGACAGGGGTCCCCCCAAGAACACCGGGGAGCTGTTTTTT

clone size: .
D gene: .
V gene: TRBV27
J gene: TRBJ2-1
CDR3 protein: CASSLSTRGAYNEQFF
CDR3 DNA: TGTGCCAGCAGTTTATCGACACGGGGGGCGTACAATGAGCAGTTCTTC

clone size: .
D gene: .
V gene: TRBV7-3
J gene: TRBJ2-1
CDR3 protein: CASSHGAGSGEQFF
CDR3 DNA: TGTGCCAGCAGCCACGGGGCGGGGTCGGGTGAGCAGTTCTTC

clone size: .
D gene: .
V gene: TRBV10-3
J gene: TRBJ2-2
CDR3 protein: CAISVRLPSNTGELFF
CDR3 DNA: TGTGCCATCAGTGTCAGACTCCCTTCGAACACCGGGGAGCTGTTTTTT

clone size: .
D gene: .
V gene: TRBV28
J gene: TRBJ2-5
CDR3 protein: CASTAERRTQYF
CDR3 DNA: TGTGCCAGCACGGCCGAGAGAAGGACCCAGTACTTC

clone size: .
D gene: .
V gene: TRBV21-1
J gene: TRBJ2-2
CDR3 protein: CASSKGRGATGELFF
CDR3 DNA: TGTGCCAGCAGCAAAGGTCGAGGGGCCACCGGGGAGCTGTTTTTT

clone size: once
D gene: .
V gene: TRBV7-2
J gene: TRBJ2-3
CDR3 protein: CASSLDPGDTQYF
CDR3 DNA: TGTGCCAGCAGCTTAGATCCAGGCGATACGCAGTATTTT

clone size: .
D gene: .
V gene: TRBV28
J gene: TRBJ1-6
CDR3 protein: CASSLTQGSSPLHF
CDR3 DNA: TGTGCCAGCAGTTTAACACAGGGTAGCTCACCCCTCCACTTT

clone size: .
D gene: .
V gene: TRBV10-3
J gene: TRBJ1-1
CDR3 protein: CAISESIFMSTEAFF
CDR3 DNA: TGTGCCATCAGTGAGTCAATCTTTATGTCCACTGAAGCTTTCTTT

clone size: once
D gene: .
V gene: TRBV27
J gene: TRBJ2-6
CDR3 protein: CASSLKGAHSGANVLTF
CDR3 DNA: TGTGCCAGCAGTTTAAAAGGGGCCCACTCTGGGGCCAACGTCCTGACTTTC

clone size: .
D gene: TRBD1
V gene: TRBV18
J gene: TRBJ2-6
CDR3 protein: CASSLGTAASGANVLTF
CDR3 DNA: TGTGCCAGCTCACTCGGGACAGCGGCCTCTGGGGCCAACGTCCTGACTTTC

clone size: .
D gene: TRBD1
V gene: TRBV5-1
J gene: TRBJ1-1
CDR3 protein: CASSWRPGGMDTEAFF
CDR3 DNA: TGCGCCAGCAGCTGGAGGCCAGGGGGCATGGACACTGAAGCTTTCTTT

clone size: .
D gene: TRBD1
V gene: TRBV3-1/TRBV3-2
J gene: TRBJ1-6
CDR3 protein: CASSQDRGQGTSPLHF
CDR3 DNA: TGTGCCAGCAGCCAAGATAGGGGACAGGGGACATCACCCCTCCACTTT

clone size: .
D gene: .
V gene: TRBV19
J gene: TRBJ2-5
CDR3 protein: CASSKAGQQETQYF
CDR3 DNA: TGTGCCAGTAGTAAGGCGGGGCAACAAGAGACCCAGTACTTC

clone size: .
D gene: TRBD1
V gene: TRBV29-1
J gene: TRBJ1-3
CDR3 protein: CSVGQGGGSGNTIYF
CDR3 DNA: TGCAGCGTTGGACAGGGAGGGGGCTCTGGAAACACCATATATTTT

clone size: .
D gene: TRBD1
V gene: TRBV6-5
J gene: TRBJ1-5
CDR3 protein: CASSRGQGLNQPQHF
CDR3 DNA: TGTGCCAGCAGTCGGGGACAGGGGCTTAATCAGCCCCAGCATTTT

clone size: .
D gene: TRBD1
V gene: TRBV3-1/TRBV3-2
J gene: TRBJ2-4
CDR3 protein: CASSQGAGQVEYF
CDR3 DNA: TGTGCCAGCAGCCAAGGGGCAGGACAGGTTGAGTACTTC